Listed below are T cell receptor beta chains from one sample, sequenced in a study of PD-L1 blockade in urothelial cancer. Clones were read by immunoSEQ multiplex PCR, and TCRdb kept only the in-frame ones, dropping some. This sample carries around 69,000 clones, 85% to 95% of them seen once, and the ten largest clones take roughly 0.8%. The material was PBMCs, obtained around atezolizumab (anti-PD-L1) treatment. Receptors originate from a woman aged 80 or older with urothelial cancer. CDR3s include the opening cysteine and the closing phenylalanine or tryptophan. The D gene is left open where the match is weak. The size of a clone is reported for some rows only, either as once, few or many, or as a class for expanded clones.

d_call,j_call,clone_size,v_call,cdr3_nt,cdr3_aa
TRBD2,TRBJ2-5,-,TRBV19,TGTGCCAGTAGTTTCCTACTAGCGGGAAAAGAGACCCAGTACTTC,CASSFLLAGKETQYF
-,TRBJ2-7,-,TRBV14,TGTGCCAGCAGCCCCGAAATAGGGGGAGAGCAGTACTTC,CASSPEIGGEQYF
TRBD2,TRBJ2-1,once,TRBV7-9,TGTGCCAGCAGCTTAGGATCGGCGGGAGGAGCCAATGAGCAGTTCTTC,CASSLGSAGGANEQFF
-,TRBJ1-5,-,TRBV7-9,TGTGCCAGCAGCTTTTTATCAGAGGATCAGCCCCAGCATTTT,CASSFLSEDQPQHF
-,TRBJ2-4,once,TRBV28,TGTGCCAGCACCCCCCCCAGGCCCAAAAACATTCAGTACTTC,CASTPPRPKNIQYF
-,TRBJ2-7,-,TRBV9,TGTGCCAGCAGCCCCGACAGTCCTTTATACGAGCAGTACTTC,CASSPDSPLYEQYF
TRBD2,TRBJ2-1,-,TRBV11-2,TGTGCCAGCAGCCCCGGGACTATCCTGAGCTCCTACAATGAGCAGTTCTTC,CASSPGTILSSYNEQFF
TRBD1,TRBJ2-7,once,TRBV18,TGTGCCAGCTCACCGGCAGGGGGCTACGAGCAGTACTTC,CASSPAGGYEQYF
TRBD1,TRBJ1-3,-,TRBV28,TGTGCCAGCAGAACAGGGGGCCTCAGAAACACCATATATTTT,CASRTGGLRNTIYF
-,TRBJ2-7,-,TRBV15,TGTGCCACCAGCAGAGAAGACTTCGCCTACGAGCAGTACTTC,CATSREDFAYEQYF
-,TRBJ2-3,once,TRBV7-7,TGTGCCAGCAGTCCCGGGACTGTAACAGATACGCAGTATTTT,CASSPGTVTDTQYF
-,TRBJ2-1,-,TRBV11-3,TGTGCCAGCAGCGGTTATTCGGGGGACGAGCAGTTCTTC,CASSGYSGDEQFF
TRBD1,TRBJ2-2,once,TRBV5-1,TGCGCCAGCAGCGTGGACAGGGGGCCAGCCGGGGAGCTGTTTTTT,CASSVDRGPAGELFF
-,TRBJ1-1,-,TRBV5-1,TGCGCCAGCAGCTTGCTCGGGGGAGATCGGGCAGCTTTCTTT,CASSLLGGDRAAFF
TRBD1,TRBJ1-5,-,TRBV19,TGTGCCAGTACCCCGGGACAGGTCAATCAGCCCCAGCATTTT,CASTPGQVNQPQHF
-,TRBJ2-1,-,TRBV4-1,TGCGCCAGCAGCCAAGGCGGAGTATCCTACAATGAGCAGTTCTTC,CASSQGGVSYNEQFF
-,TRBJ2-5,-,TRBV11-2,TGTGCCAGCAGCTTAGTCAGGGGCAACCAAGAGACCCAGTACTTC,CASSLVRGNQETQYF
-,TRBJ1-1,-,TRBV7-3,TGTGCCAGCAGCTCTTCGCTTGGGGCGAACACTGAAGCTTTCTTT,CASSSSLGANTEAFF
-,TRBJ2-7,-,TRBV5-1,TGCGCCAGCAGCTTGGGGGGGGACTACGAGCAGTACTTC,CASSLGGDYEQYF
-,TRBJ1-2,-,TRBV18,TGTGCCAGCTCACCACTTTCGGGGACTAACTATGGCTACACCTTC,CASSPLSGTNYGYTF